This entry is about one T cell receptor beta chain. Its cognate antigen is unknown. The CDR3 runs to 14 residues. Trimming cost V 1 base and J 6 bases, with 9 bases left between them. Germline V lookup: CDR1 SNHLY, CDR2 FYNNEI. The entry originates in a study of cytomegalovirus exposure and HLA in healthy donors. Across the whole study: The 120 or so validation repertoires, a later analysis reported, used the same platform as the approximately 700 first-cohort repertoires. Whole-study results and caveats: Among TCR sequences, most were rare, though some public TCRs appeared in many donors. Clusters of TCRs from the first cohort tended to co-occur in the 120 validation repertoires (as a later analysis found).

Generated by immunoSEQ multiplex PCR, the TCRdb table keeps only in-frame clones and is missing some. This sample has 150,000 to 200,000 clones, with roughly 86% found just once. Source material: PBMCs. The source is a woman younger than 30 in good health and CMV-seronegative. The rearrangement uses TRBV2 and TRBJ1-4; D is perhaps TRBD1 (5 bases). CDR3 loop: CASSEDGGYEKLFF. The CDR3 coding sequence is TGTGCCAGCAGTGAAGACGGGGGGTATGAAAAACTGTTTTTT. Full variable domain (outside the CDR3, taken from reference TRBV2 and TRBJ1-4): EPEVTQTPSHQVTQMGQEVILRCVPISNHLYFYWYRQILGQKVEFLVSFYNNEISEKSEIFDDQFSVERPDGSNFTLKIRSTKLEDSAMYFCASSEDGGYEKLFFGSGTQLSVL.